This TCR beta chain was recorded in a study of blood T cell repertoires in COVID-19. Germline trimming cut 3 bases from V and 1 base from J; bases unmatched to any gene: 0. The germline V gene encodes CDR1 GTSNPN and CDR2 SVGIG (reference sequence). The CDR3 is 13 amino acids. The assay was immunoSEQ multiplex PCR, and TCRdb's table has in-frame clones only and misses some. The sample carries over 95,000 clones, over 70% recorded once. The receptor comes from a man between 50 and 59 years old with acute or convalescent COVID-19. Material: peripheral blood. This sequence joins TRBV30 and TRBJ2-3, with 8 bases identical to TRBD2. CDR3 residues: CAWRRGGTDTQYF. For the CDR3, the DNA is TGTGCCTGGAGGCGGGGGGGCACAGATACGCAGTATTTT. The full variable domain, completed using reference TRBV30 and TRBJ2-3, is SQTIHQWPATLVQPVGSPLSLECTVEGTSNPNLYWYRQAAGRGLQLLFYSVGIGQISSEVPQNLSASRPQDRQFILSSKKLLLSDSGFYLCAWRRGGTDTQYFGPGTRLTVL.